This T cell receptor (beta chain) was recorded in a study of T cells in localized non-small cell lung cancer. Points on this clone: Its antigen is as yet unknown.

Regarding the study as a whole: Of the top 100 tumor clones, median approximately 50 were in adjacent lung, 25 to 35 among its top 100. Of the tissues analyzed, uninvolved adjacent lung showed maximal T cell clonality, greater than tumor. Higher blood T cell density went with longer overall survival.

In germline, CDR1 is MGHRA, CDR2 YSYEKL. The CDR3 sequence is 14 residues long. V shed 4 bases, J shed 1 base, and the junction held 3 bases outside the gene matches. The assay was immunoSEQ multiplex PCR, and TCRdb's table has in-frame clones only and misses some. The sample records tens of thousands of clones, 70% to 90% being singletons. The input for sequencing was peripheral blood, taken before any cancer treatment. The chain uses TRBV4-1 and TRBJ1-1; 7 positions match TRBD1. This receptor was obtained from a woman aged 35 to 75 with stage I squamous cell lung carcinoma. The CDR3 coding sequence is TGCGCCAGCAGCCGGGGACAGCGGAACACTGAAGCTTTCTTT. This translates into CASSRGQRNTEAFF.